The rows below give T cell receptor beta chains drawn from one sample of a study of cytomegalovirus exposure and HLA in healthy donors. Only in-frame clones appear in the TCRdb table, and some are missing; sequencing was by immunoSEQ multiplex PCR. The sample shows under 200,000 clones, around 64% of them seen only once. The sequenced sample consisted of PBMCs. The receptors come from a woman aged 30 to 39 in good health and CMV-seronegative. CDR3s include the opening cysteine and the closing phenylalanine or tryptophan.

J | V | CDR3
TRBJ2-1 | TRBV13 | CASSLEGGQGSSYNEQFF
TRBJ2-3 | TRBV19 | CASKGTGRSDTQYF
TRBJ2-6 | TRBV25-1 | CASSEFQSGANVLTF
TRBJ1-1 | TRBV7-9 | CASSFTRKYTEAFF
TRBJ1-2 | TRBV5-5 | CASSFRGSIGYTF
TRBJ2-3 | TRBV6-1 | CASSVKRASTDTQYF
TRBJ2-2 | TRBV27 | CASSSGIGGELFF
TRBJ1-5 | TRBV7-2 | CASSSSRAQGQPQHF
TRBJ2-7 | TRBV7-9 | CSSSLGSHEQYF
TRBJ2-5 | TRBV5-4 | CASSWGGAAGETQYF
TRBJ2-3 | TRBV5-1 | CASRPTPGQDSITDTQYF
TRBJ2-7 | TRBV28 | CASSPRWSGEDDEQYF
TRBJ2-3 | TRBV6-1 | CASLLNRGTDTQYF
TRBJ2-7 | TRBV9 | CASSSSGDSYEQYF
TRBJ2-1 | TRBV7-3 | CASSLKRGGISSYNEQFF
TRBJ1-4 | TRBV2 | CASSAWRTTNEKLFF
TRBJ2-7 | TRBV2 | CASEGTIRSYEQYF
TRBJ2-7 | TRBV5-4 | CASSLRDRVYEQYF
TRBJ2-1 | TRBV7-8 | CASSLSPDTPNEQFF
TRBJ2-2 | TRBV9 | CASSERRDFYTGELFF
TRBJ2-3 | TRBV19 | CASSPLEPSDTQYF
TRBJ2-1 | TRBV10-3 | CAISDNYNEQFF
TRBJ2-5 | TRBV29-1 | CSIDYSRDSETWRQETQYF
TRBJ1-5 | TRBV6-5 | CASSPTDQPQHF
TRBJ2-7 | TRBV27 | CASSLSVRVYEQYF
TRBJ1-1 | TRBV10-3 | CATVQGENTEAFF
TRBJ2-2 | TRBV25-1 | CASSERGTGYTGELFF
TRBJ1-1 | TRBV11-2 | CASSLKARGTEAFF
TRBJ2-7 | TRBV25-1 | CASSRGGDVDEQYF
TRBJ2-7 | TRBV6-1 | CASSEALGSYEQYF
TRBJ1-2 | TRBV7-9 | CASSLAGARDYGYTF
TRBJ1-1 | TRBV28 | CASSRDSDEAFF
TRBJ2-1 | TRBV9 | CASSVVSLNEQFF
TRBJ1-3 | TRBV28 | CASYRGRSGNTIYF
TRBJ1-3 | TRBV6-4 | CASSDGLKKGNTIYF